The 19 T cell receptor beta chains in this list originate from one sample, sequenced in a study of T cells in Graves' hyperthyroidism and ophthalmopathy. It was RNA transcripts that yielded the amplified TCR beta CDR3 regions. When the TCR CDR3 underwent first-round RT-PCR, the HTBI primer set was used. One entry per CDR3 protein results from TCRdb running MiXCR on the multiplex PCR reads. The table includes fewer than 750,000 distinct CDR3 sequences, 13% to 15% detected once. The sequenced sample was blood. All receptors come from a woman aged 45-60 years with Graves' ophthalmopathy.

This clonotype was seen at least ten times. The chain carries TRBV5-1 and TRBJ2-1; D unclear. Trimming removed 6 bases at V and 6 bases at J, with 10 bases between. Germline CDR1 reads SGHRS; CDR2 reads YFSETQ. The CDR3 loop spans 12 amino acids. CDR3 DNA: TGCGCCAGCAATGTGGACCGCAATGAGCAGTTCTTC. Protein sequence: CASNVDRNEQFF.

There are many counts of this clonotype. The CDR3 DNA follows: TGTGCCAGCAGCATTGGACGTGCGAACACTGAAGCTTTCTTT. Translated, it gives CASSIGRANTEAFF. The chain recombines TRBV11-3 with TRBJ1-1; D not resolved. CDR3 size: 14 residues. Germline CDR1 reads SGHNT; CDR2 reads YENEEA. Trimming removed 5 bases at V and 1 base at J, with 11 bases between.

This clonotype came up a few times. CDR3 loop: CASSSPGRMNTGELFF. In DNA, the CDR3 is TGTGCCAGCAGTTCCCCGGGACGGATGAACACCGGGGAGCTGTTTTTT. The chain carries TRBV6-1 and TRBJ2-2; D tentatively reads TRBD1 or TRBD2 (5 bases each). The CDR3 consists of 16 residues. Germline lookup yields CDR1 MNHNS and CDR2 SASEGT. The V and J ends lost 5 bases and 1 base respectively, with 14 bases between them.

This clonotype occurred many times. The rearrangement uses TRBV7-2 and TRBJ1-2, with TRBD1 matching over 10 bases. Looked up from germline, CDR1 is SGHTA and CDR2 is FQGNSA. This CDR3 has 15 residues. The J segment lost 4 bases and the V segment lost 6 bases, leaving 8 bases of the junction unmatched. The CDR3 DNA reads TGTGCCAGCAGGAGGGGGACAGGGGATGGCTATGGCTACACCTTC. Translated, it gives CASRRGTGDGYGYTF.

This clonotype was detected ten times or more. The rearrangement uses TRBV6-2 or TRBV6-3 and TRBJ1-5; the D gene is possibly TRBD1 (5 bases). The CDR3 sequence is 17 residues long. Germline V gene lookup returns CDR1 MNHEY and CDR2 SVGEGT. V lost 4 bases, J lost 0 bases, and 16 bases lay in between. The CDR3, as DNA: TGTGCCAGCAGTTCGGGGGACGGTCTATATAGCAATCAGCCCCAGCATTTT. This translates into CASSSGDGLYSNQPQHF.

The V call is TRBV5-1, the J call TRBJ1-5, with 7 nucleotides matching TRBD1. CDR1 and CDR2 (germline): SGHRS, YFSETQ. The CDR3 runs 15 residues. The V and J ends lost 4 bases and 6 bases, in that order; junction bases with no gene match: 10. CDR3 nucleotides: TGCGCCAGCAGCGAAGGGGGCTTCAAGGGTCAGCCCCAGCATTTT. This translates into CASSEGGFKGQPQHF.

In its sample, this clonotype was seen a few times. The V and J genes are TRBV9 and TRBJ1-2; the match to TRBD1 covers 8 bases. Germline CDR1 SGDLS, CDR2 YYNGEE. With 2 bases clipped from V and 2 bases from J, the junction kept 8 bases outside the gene matches. This CDR3 has 16 amino acids. The CDR3, as DNA: TGTGCCAGCAGCGTTGATCTGACAGGGGTCAACTATGGCTACACCTTC. The encoded protein is CASSVDLTGVNYGYTF.

This clonotype was observed a few times. This sequence joins TRBV2 and TRBJ1-5; D is unresolved. CDR1 and CDR2 (germline): SNHLY, FYNNEI. V lost 0 bases, J lost 7 bases, and 16 bases lay in between. This CDR3 is 16 amino acids long. The CDR3 loop is CASSEALLVGVQPQHF. CDR3 bases: TGTGCCAGCAGTGAAGCGCTTCTCGTCGGGGTCCAGCCCCAGCATTTT.

Comment on this clonotype: A much larger clone sits a single nucleotide away, making a read error possible. The chain uses TRBV14 and TRBJ2-1, with D hard to call. V was shortened by 0 bases and J by 3 bases, with 12 bases between the two germline ends. The V gene's germline CDR1 is SGHDN and CDR2 FVKESK. This CDR3 contains 16 residues. This chain's CDR3 is CASSQDFSPVYNEQFF. The CDR3 nucleotides read TGTGCCAGCAGCCAAGATTTCAGCCCAGTCTACAATGAGCAGTTCTTC.

This chain uses TRBV6-2 or TRBV6-3 with TRBJ1-2, with a tentative D call TRBD1 (6 bases). The CDR3 has 16 residues. In germline, CDR1 is MNHEY, CDR2 SVGEGT. Deletions cut 4 bases from V and 4 bases from J, with 19 bases between. DNA of the CDR3: TGTGCCAGCAGTTGCTCGGGACTGGACAGATTCTATGGCTACACCTTC. Translating it yields CASSCSGLDRFYGYTF.

This clonotype was recorded many times. The V call is TRBV7-2, the J call TRBJ2-1; unclear D gene. Germline CDR1 is SGHTA and CDR2 is FQGNSA. The CDR3 length is 15 residues. V dropped 2 bases and J dropped 2 bases, with 10 bases sitting between them. DNA of the CDR3: TGTGCCAGCAGCTTAAACCCTCGGACCTACAATGAGCAGTTCTTC. Translated: CASSLNPRTYNEQFF.

This rearrangement joins TRBV3-1 to TRBJ1-1, with a possible D match to TRBD1 (5 bases). The CDR3 covers 14 residues. Germline CDR1 is LGHDT and CDR2 is YNNKEL (reference sequence). V lost 5 bases, J lost 1 base, and 11 bases lay in between. The CDR3 DNA sequence: TGTGCCAGCAGCACCTCGGGGACGAACACTGAAGCTTTCTTT. This codes for CASSTSGTNTEAFF. Variable domain in full (rest from reference TRBV3-1 and TRBJ1-1): DTAVSQTPKYLVTQMGNDKSIKCEQNLGHDTMYWYKQDSKKFLKIMFSYNNKELIINETVPNRFSPKSPDKAHLNLHINSLELGDSAVYFCASSTSGTNTEAFFGQGTRLTVV.

This clonotype turned up a few times. The chain combines TRBV10-3 with TRBJ2-2; TRBD2 matches at 10 bases. Per germline, CDR1 ENHRY and CDR2 SYGVKD. CDR3 length: 15 amino acids. V lost 6 bases, J lost 4 bases, and 5 bases stayed unmatched. The CDR3 nucleotides read TGTGCCATCAGCGGGAGCGGGAGGGGCACCGGGGAGCTGTTTTTT. Protein: CAISGSGRGTGELFF.

This clonotype was detected many times. The V and J genes are TRBV30 and TRBJ2-5, with 7 positions matching TRBD1. The J segment lost 5 bases and the V segment lost 1 base, leaving 10 bases of the junction unmatched. Per germline, CDR1 GTSNPN and CDR2 SVGIG (reference sequence). CDR3 size: 15 residues. CDR3 region: CAWSEGGASIETQYF. The CDR3 DNA follows: TGTGCCTGGAGTGAAGGGGGCGCCTCTATTGAGACCCAGTACTTC.

This rearrangement joins TRBV28 to TRBJ1-6, with 7 nucleotides matching TRBD1. J was trimmed by 7 bases and V by 2 bases; bases with no gene match: 5. There are 15 residues in the CDR3. Germline-derived CDR1 and CDR2 are MDHEN and SYDVKM. CDR3 nucleotides: TGTGCCAGCAGTTTAACGACAGGGACCAATTCACCCCTCCACTTT. This encodes CASSLTTGTNSPLHF.

This sequence joins TRBV28 and TRBJ1-3; D ambiguous. Trimming pared 2 bases from V and 0 bases from J, leaving 8 bases between. Germline CDR1 is MDHEN and CDR2 is SYDVKM. This CDR3 is 15 amino acids long. DNA of the CDR3: TGTGCCAGCAGTTTACCGGACTCCTCTGGAAACACCATATATTTT. The encoded protein is CASSLPDSSGNTIYF.

This chain uses TRBV27 with TRBJ1-5, with D possibly TRBD1 on 5 matching bases. The germline V gene encodes CDR1 MNHEY and CDR2 SMNVEV (reference sequence). The CDR3 length is 14 residues. The ends were cut back, 5 bases at V and 6 bases at J, with 14 bases in the middle. CDR3 nucleotide sequence: TGTGCCAGCAGTCAGGGTCGGCCCGGTCAGCCCCAGCATTTT. It yields the protein CASSQGRPGQPQHF.

The CDR3 coding sequence is TGTGCCATCATCTCACAGGGGGCCGGTGGTGGCTACACCTTC. This sequence encodes CAIISQGAGGGYTF. J is TRBJ1-2 and V is TRBV10-3, with 9 bases matching TRBD1. Unmatched junction bases numbered 10, after V lost 7 bases and J lost 7 bases. Germline values: CDR1 ENHRY, CDR2 SYGVKD. The CDR3 is 14 amino acids.

This clonotype was picked up a small number of times. The J gene is TRBJ2-1, the V gene TRBV19; D is unclear. The ends were cut back, 3 bases at V and 8 bases at J, with 8 bases in the middle. CDR3 length: 12 amino acids. CDR1 is LNHDA, CDR2 SQIVND, per germline (reference sequence). This chain's CDR3 is CASSIPQDEQFF. CDR3 in DNA: TGTGCCAGTAGTATCCCACAAGATGAGCAGTTCTTC.